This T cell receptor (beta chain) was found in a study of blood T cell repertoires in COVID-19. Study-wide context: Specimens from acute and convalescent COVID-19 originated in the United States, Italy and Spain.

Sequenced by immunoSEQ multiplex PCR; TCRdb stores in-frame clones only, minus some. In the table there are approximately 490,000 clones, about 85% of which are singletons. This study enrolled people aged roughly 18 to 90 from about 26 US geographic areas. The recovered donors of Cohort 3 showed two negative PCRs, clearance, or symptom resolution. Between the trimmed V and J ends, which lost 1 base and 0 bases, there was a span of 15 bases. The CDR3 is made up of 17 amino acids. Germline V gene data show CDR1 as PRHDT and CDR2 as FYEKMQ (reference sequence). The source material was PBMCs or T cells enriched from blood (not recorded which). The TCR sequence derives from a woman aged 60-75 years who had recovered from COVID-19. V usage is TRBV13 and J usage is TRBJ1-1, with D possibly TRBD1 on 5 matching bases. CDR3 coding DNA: TGTGCCAGCAGCTTAGTGGGACTCAATCACATGAACACTGAAGCTTTCTTT. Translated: CASSLVGLNHMNTEAFF.